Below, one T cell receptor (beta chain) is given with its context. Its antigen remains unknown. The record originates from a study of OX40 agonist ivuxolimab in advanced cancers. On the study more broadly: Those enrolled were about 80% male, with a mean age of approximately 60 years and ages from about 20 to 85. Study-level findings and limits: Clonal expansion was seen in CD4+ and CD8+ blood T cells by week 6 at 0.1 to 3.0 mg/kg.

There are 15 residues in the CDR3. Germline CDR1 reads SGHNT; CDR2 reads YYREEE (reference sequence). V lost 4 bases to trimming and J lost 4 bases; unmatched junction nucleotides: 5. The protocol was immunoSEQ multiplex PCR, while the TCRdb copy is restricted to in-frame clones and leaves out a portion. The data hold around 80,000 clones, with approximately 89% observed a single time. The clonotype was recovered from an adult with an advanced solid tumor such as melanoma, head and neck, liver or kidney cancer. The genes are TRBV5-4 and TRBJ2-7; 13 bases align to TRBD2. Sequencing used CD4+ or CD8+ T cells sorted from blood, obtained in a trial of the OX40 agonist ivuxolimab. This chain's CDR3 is CASSLRLAGGYEQYF. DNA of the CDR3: TGTGCCAGCAGCCTTAGACTAGCGGGGGGTTACGAGCAGTACTTC.